The 11 T cell receptor beta chains below come from one sample, sequenced in a study of Ad26.COV2.S vaccination and SARS-CoV-2 variants. Measured with immunoSEQ multiplex PCR; TCRdb has only the in-frame clones, and not every one. The data contain around 300,000 clones, about 89% of them singletons. Treatment reported: some 20 received Ad26.COV2.S at low or high dose, single or two shots; about 5 received placebo; per-sample allocation not given. Sample collection was performed on day 63 after the first vaccine or placebo injection. The specimen was peripheral blood, collected in a trial of Ad26.COV2.S vaccine versus placebo. These TCRs come from a person aged 18 to 65 who received the Ad26.COV2.S COVID-19 vaccine or a placebo.

The gene calls are TRBV30 and TRBJ2-7; D might be TRBD1 (6 bases). CDR1 GTSNPN and CDR2 SVGIG come from the germline V gene (reference sequence). V lost 6 bases and J 6 bases, leaving 27 bases between the germline ends. This CDR3 contains 16 residues. This CDR3 is CACGPLGRGGIREQYF. The CDR3 DNA is TGTGCCTGCGGGCCCCTGGGACGAGGGGGAATACGCGAGCAGTACTTC.

The V and J genes are TRBV5-5 and TRBJ2-7; no clear D. Trimming shortened V by 0 bases and J by 2 bases, and 9 bases separated the two germline ends. CDR1 is SGHKS, CDR2 YYEKEE, per germline (reference sequence). The CDR3 has 14 residues. The CDR3 sequence is CASSLEPETYEQYF. DNA of the CDR3: TGTGCCAGCAGCTTGGAGCCAGAAACCTACGAGCAGTACTTC.

This clone occurred a few times. The J gene is TRBJ2-7, the V gene TRBV24-1, with D maybe TRBD2 (6 bases). The V end lost 0 bases, the J end lost 2 bases, and 16 bases lay between the germline ends. CDR1 and CDR2 from the germline V gene are KGHDR and SFDVKD. This CDR3 has 17 residues. CDR3 DNA: TGTGCCACCAGTGATTTGTGGTCTGACGGGGGAACCTACGAGCAGTACTTC. Translation: CATSDLWSDGGTYEQYF.

This chain joins TRBV9 and TRBJ2-1, with TRBD2 matching over 8 bases. CDR1 and CDR2 (germline): SGDLS, YYNGEE. V dropped 0 bases and J dropped 6; count of bases not matched to a gene: 8. The CDR3 extends over 16 amino acids. CDR3 amino acids: CASSVVQAGEFNEQFF. CDR3 nucleotide sequence: TGTGCCAGCAGCGTAGTTCAAGCGGGAGAGTTCAATGAGCAGTTCTTC.

The chain uses TRBV12-3 or TRBV12-4 and TRBJ2-3; TRBD2 is a possible D gene (6 bases). CDR3 size: 12 residues. Trimming left V 7 bases short and J 4 bases short, with 9 bases between. As DNA, the CDR3 is TGTGCCAGCACCGGGAGCTCAGATACGCAGTATTTT. Translated, it gives CASTGSSDTQYF.

The V gene is TRBV10-3, the J gene TRBJ2-7; D not resolved. The CDR3 is made up of 13 amino acids. Trimming left V 3 bases short and J 2 bases short, with 8 bases between. The germline V gene encodes CDR1 ENHRY and CDR2 SYGVKD. The CDR3 loop is CAISDKVTYEQYF. The CDR3 DNA reads TGTGCCATCAGTGATAAGGTTACCTACGAGCAGTACTTC.

The rearrangement joins TRBV18 to TRBJ1-1, with D hard to call. The CDR3 length is 13 residues. The V gene's germline CDR1 is KGHSH and CDR2 LQKENI. Trimming removed 4 bases from V and 5 bases from J, with 11 bases in between. The CDR3, as DNA: TGTGCCAGCTCACAAGAACGGGTTACTGAAGCTTTCTTT. Its protein product is CASSQERVTEAFF.

The DNA for the CDR3 is TGTGCCAGCAGCACACCGACAGTGAACACTGAAGCTTTCTTT. This encodes CASSTPTVNTEAFF. The chain employs TRBV5-6 and TRBJ1-1; maybe TRBD1 (5 bases). V dropped 4 bases and J dropped 0 bases, with 10 bases sitting between them. Germline lookup yields CDR1 SGHDT and CDR2 YYEEEE. The CDR3 runs to 14 residues.

The chain carries TRBV28 and TRBJ2-1; D possibly corresponds to TRBD2 (6 bases). The CDR3 sequence is 15 residues long. Trimming shortened V by 2 bases and J by 1 base, and 9 bases separated the two germline ends. The germline V gene encodes CDR1 MDHEN and CDR2 SYDVKM. The CDR3 DNA reads TGTGCCAGCAGTTTACCGGGAGAATCCTACAATGAGCAGTTCTTC. Translated, it gives CASSLPGESYNEQFF. The full variable domain, in which reference TRBV28 and TRBJ2-1 provide the parts outside the CDR3, is DVKVTQSSRYLVKRTGEKVFLECVQDMDHENMFWYRQDPGLGLRLIYFSYDVKMKEKGDIPEGYSVSREKKERFSLILESASTNQTSMYLCASSLPGESYNEQFFGPGTRLTVL.

V and J are TRBV12-3 or TRBV12-4 and TRBJ1-1; D is unresolved. This CDR3 region has 13 residues. V was cut by 2 bases and J by 5 bases, with 9 bases left in between. The CDR3 DNA follows: TGTGCCAGCAGTTTAAAGCTTCTGACTGAAGCTTTCTTT. This codes for CASSLKLLTEAFF.

The rearrangement joins TRBV4-1 to TRBJ1-1; D might be TRBD1 (5 bases). The V gene lost 7 bases and the J gene lost 2 bases, with 11 bases spanning the gap. The CDR3 is 13 amino acids. Germline CDR1 reads MGHRA; CDR2 reads YSYEKL. CDR3: CASIGGGNTEAFF. The CDR3 nucleotides read TGCGCCAGCATCGGGGGGGGAAACACTGAAGCTTTCTTT.